This TCR beta chain stems from a study of blood T cell repertoires in COVID-19. Study summary: Acute-phase and convalescent COVID-19 samples originated in the United States, Italy and Spain. From T cells, B-cell-depleted T cells, or PBMCs came the material, which was cDNA or gDNA.

Profiled with immunoSEQ multiplex PCR; TCRdb holds only in-frame clones, not every one. Among about 200,000 clones listed, 80% to 90% were seen once. Losses at the gene ends were 1 base for V and 4 bases for J; bases not matched to a gene: 6. The CDR3 contains 19 residues. The germline V gene has CDR1 LGHNA and CDR2 YNFKEQ. This TCR came from a woman aged 45-65 years with acute or convalescent COVID-19. The sample was peripheral blood. This sequence joins TRBV4-2 and TRBJ2-2, with 16 bases fitting TRBD2. The CDR3 region is CASSQVSGLAGGSTGELFF. The CDR3 coding sequence is TGTGCCAGCAGCCAAGTGTCGGGACTAGCGGGAGGGAGCACCGGGGAGCTGTTTTTT.